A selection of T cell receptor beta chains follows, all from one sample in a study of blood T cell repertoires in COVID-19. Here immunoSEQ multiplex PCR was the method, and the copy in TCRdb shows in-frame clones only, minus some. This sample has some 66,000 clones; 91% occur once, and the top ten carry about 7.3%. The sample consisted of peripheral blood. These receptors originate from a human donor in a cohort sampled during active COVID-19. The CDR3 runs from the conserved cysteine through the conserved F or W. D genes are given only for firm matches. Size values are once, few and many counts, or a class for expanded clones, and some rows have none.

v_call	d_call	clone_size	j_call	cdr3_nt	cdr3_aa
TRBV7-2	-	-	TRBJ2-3	TGTGCCAGCAGCTCCCAACTATTAATGGATACGCAGTATTTT	CASSSQLLMDTQYF
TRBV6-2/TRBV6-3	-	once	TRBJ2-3	TGTGCCAGCAGTCCCCGGACTCCCCGAGGAGGCACAGATACGCAGTATTTT	CASSPRTPRGGTDTQYF
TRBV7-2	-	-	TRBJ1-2	TGTGCCAGCAGCTTACTTTATGGCTTTGGCTACACCTTC	CASSLLYGFGYTF
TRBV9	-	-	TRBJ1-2	TGTGCCAGCAGCACACAGCCTGATGAGTACTCTGGCTACACCTTC	CASSTQPDEYSGYTF
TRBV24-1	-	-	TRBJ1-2	TGTGCCACCAGTGATTGGACAGTGAACTATGGCTACACCTTC	CATSDWTVNYGYTF
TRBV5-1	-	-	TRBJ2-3	TGCGCCAGCAGCCCGACAGGCCCCTACACAGATACGCAGTATTTT	CASSPTGPYTDTQYF
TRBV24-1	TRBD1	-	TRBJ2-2	TGTGCCACCAGCAAAACAGGGGTTACCGGGGAGCTGTTTTTT	CATSKTGVTGELFF
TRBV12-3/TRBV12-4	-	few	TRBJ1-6	TGTGCCAGCAGTTTAGAGGGGGGGACACCCCTCCACTTT	CASSLEGGTPLHF
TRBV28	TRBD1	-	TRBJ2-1	TGTGCCAGCAGTTCCCGGGACAGGGGGCCCAACAATGAGCAGTTCTTC	CASSSRDRGPNNEQFF
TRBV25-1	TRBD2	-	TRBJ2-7	TGTGCCAGCAGTGTAGCGGGGAAGGACGAGCAGTACTTC	CASSVAGKDEQYF
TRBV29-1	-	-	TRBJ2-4	TGCAGCGTTGCAACTATGGGGGGGCCAAGAAACATTCAGTACTTC	CSVATMGGPRNIQYF
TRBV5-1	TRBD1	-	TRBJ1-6	TGCGCCAGCAGCCTGAGGACAGGGAGTGCACCCCTCCACTTT	CASSLRTGSAPLHF
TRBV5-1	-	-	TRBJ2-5	TGCGCCAGCAGCCTAAATCAAGAGACCCAGTACTTC	CASSLNQETQYF
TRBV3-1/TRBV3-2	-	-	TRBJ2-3	TGTGCCAGCAGTACTAGCACAGATACGCAGTATTTT	CASSTSTDTQYF
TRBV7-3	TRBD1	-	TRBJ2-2	TGTGCCAGCAGCTCGGCAGGGGGCGCAACCGGGGAGCTGTTTTTT	CASSSAGGATGELFF
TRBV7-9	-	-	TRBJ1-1	TGTGCCAGCAGCGCACCGGGCGTTGGGGGGTCGTCGGAAGCTTTCTTT	CASSAPGVGGSSEAFF
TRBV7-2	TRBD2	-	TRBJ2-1	TGTGCCAGCACCTCGTATAGCCCGGGGGGTGAGCAGTTCTTC	CASTSYSPGGEQFF
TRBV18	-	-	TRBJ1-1	TGTGCCAGCTCACCACCAGGAGGGTTGGGCACTGAAGCTTTCTTT	CASSPPGGLGTEAFF
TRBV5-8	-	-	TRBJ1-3	TGTGCCAGCAGCATCAGGGTGATCTCTGGAAACACCATATATTTT	CASSIRVISGNTIYF
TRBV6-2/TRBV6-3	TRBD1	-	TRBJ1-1	TGTGCCAGCAGTTCGCCGGGACAGGGGTCTAACACTGAAGCTTTCTTT	CASSSPGQGSNTEAFF
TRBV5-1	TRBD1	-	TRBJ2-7	TGCGCCAGCAGCTTGGGACAGGGGAAGCTCTACGAGCAGTACTTC	CASSLGQGKLYEQYF
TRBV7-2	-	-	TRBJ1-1	TGTGCCAGCAGCCCCAGGCGCCACACTGAAGCTTTCTTT	CASSPRRHTEAFF
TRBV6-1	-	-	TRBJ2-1	TGTGCCAGCAGTGAAGTTCTAATTAGCGGTGAATTGGCCTACAATGAGCAGTTCTTC	CASSEVLISGELAYNEQFF
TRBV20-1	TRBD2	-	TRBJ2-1	TGCAGTGCTAGTTCCGGGACTAGCGGTCTAGGTAATGAGCAGTTCTTC	CSASSGTSGLGNEQFF
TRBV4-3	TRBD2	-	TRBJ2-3	TGCGCCAGCAGCCAAGATCTCCCTAGCGGGAGTCCAGATACGCAGTATTTT	CASSQDLPSGSPDTQYF
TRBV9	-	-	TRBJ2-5	TGTGCCAGCAGCGCGAACCAGGGGCGCGAGACCCAGTACTTC	CASSANQGRETQYF
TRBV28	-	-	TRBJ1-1	TGTGCCAGCAGTTCCCCTGGACAGTCCATGAACACTGAAGCTTTCTTT	CASSSPGQSMNTEAFF
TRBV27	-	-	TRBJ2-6	TGTGCCAGCAAACCTCCGAGCTCTGGGGCCAACGTCCTGACTTTC	CASKPPSSGANVLTF
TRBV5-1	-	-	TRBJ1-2	TGCGCCAGCAGACCACTTCTAGTTGACAGGTTGAGCTACACCTTC	CASRPLLVDRLSYTF
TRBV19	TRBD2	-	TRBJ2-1	TGTGCCAGTAGTCCGCGGACTAGCGGGAGCAACTACAATGAGCAGTTCTTC	CASSPRTSGSNYNEQFF
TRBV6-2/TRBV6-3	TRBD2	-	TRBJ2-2	TGTGCCAGCAGTTACTTCGGACTAGCGGCGAACACCGGGGAGCTGTTTTTT	CASSYFGLAANTGELFF
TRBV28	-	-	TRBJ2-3	TGTGCCAGCAGTTTAGTGGGGCAGGGGAGGGGAGATACGCAGTATTTT	CASSLVGQGRGDTQYF
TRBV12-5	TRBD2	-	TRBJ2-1	TGTGCTAGTGGTTCCGGACTAGCGGAGGCTAATGAGCAGTTCTTC	CASGSGLAEANEQFF
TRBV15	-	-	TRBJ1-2	TGTGCCACCAGCAGAGGGAGGCTGGGAGGCTACACCTTC	CATSRGRLGGYTF
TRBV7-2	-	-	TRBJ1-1	TGTGCCAGCAGCTTACTTTTCGGGAACACTGAAGCTTTCTTT	CASSLLFGNTEAFF
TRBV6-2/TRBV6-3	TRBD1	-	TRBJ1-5	TGTGCCAGCAGCCCGGACAGGGTCAGTCAGCCCCAGCATTTT	CASSPDRVSQPQHF
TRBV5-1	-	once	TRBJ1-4	TGCGCCAGCAGCTACGGACAGCAAAGTAATGAAAAACTGTTTTTT	CASSYGQQSNEKLFF
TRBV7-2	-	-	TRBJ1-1	TGTGCCAGCAGCTTGTCCGGACACTCAGCTTTCTTT	CASSLSGHSAFF
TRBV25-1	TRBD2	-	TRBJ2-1	TGTGCCAGCAGCCCCCCCGAGCGGGAGTTGGATGAGCAGTTCTTC	CASSPPERELDEQFF
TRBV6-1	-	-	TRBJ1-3	TGTGCCAGCAGTGAACGGAGTCGCGGAAACACCATATATTTT	CASSERSRGNTIYF
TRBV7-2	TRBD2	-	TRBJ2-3	TGTGCCAGCAGCCCCCCCAGACTAGCGGGGGGGCAAGGGGGAGATACGCAGTATTTT	CASSPPRLAGGQGGDTQYF
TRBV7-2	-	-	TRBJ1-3	TGTGCCAGCAGCCCAAGCTGGGCAGGGGGAAACACCATATATTTT	CASSPSWAGGNTIYF
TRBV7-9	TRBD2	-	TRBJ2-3	TGTGCCAGCAGTCCAGCTAGCGGGGGAACAGATACGCAGTATTTT	CASSPASGGTDTQYF
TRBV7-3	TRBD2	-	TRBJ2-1	TGTGCCAGCAGCCCCGGGACTAGCGGGGGCAATGAGCAGTTCTTC	CASSPGTSGGNEQFF
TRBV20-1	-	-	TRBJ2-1	TGCAGTGCTAGTCTGGCAGACAATGAGCAGTTCTTC	CSASLADNEQFF